These 32 T cell receptor beta chains came from one sample sequenced in a study of blood T cells in healthy people across ages. Next came a second PCR, run for about 7 to 12 cycles, which used a sample-barcoded 5' primer along with a J-beta primer mix. TCRdb re-analysed the 5' RACE reads in MiXCR, keeping a single row per CDR3 protein. The data show about 970,000 distinct CDR3 sequences, with roughly half seen just once and around a fifth held by the top ten. Sequencing was performed on blood. The receptors stem from a woman aged 60-75 years in good health.

J is TRBJ2-7 and V is TRBV11-2; 8 nucleotides agree with TRBD1. The length of the CDR3 is 16 residues. With V trimmed by 5 bases and J by 0 bases, 9 bases remained unmatched. Per germline, CDR1 SGHAT and CDR2 FQNNGV. CDR3: CASSRQGPPLSYEQYF. CDR3 nucleotide sequence: TGTGCCAGCAGCCGACAGGGGCCTCCCCTCTCCTACGAGCAGTACTTC.

This clonotype has only a few counts. The CDR3 here is CASSQAQRTYTDTQYF. DNA of the CDR3: TGTGCCAGCAGCCAAGCCCAACGGACTTACACAGATACGCAGTATTTT. The J gene is TRBJ2-3, the V gene TRBV4-2; weak D call: TRBD2 (5 bases). The V end was cut by 1 base, the J end by 2 bases, with 13 bases between. The CDR3 runs 16 residues. The germline V gene encodes CDR1 LGHNA and CDR2 YNFKEQ.

The rearrangement links TRBV2 to TRBJ2-4; weak D call: TRBD2 (7 bases). Germline assignment: CDR1 SNHLY and CDR2 FYNNEI. This CDR3 comprises 15 residues. V was shortened by 5 bases and J by 6 bases, with 17 bases between the two germline ends. The CDR3 sequence: CASSISRGGGNIQYF. The CDR3, as DNA: TGTGCCAGCAGTATTTCTAGGGGGGGCGGAAACATTCAGTACTTC. Drawing the rest from reference TRBV2 and TRBJ2-4, the complete variable domain is EPEVTQTPSHQVTQMGQEVILRCVPISNHLYFYWYRQILGQKVEFLVSFYNNEISEKSEIFDDQFSVERPDGSNFTLKIRSTKLEDSAMYFCASSISRGGGNIQYFGAGTRLSVL.

V usage is TRBV21-1 and J usage is TRBJ2-3; the table gives TRBD1 as D, unverified against the DNA. TRBV21-1 is recorded as a pseudogene. The CDR3 is made up of 18 amino acids. CDR3 bases: TGTGCCAGCAGCAAATCTAACCCGGACAGACATAGCACAGATACGCAGTATTTT. It specifies CASSKSNPDRHSTDTQYF.

The chain links TRBV5-1 to TRBJ2-1; D might be TRBD1 or TRBD2, each matching 5 bases. Trimming removed 4 bases from V and 6 bases from J, with 14 bases in between. There are 14 residues in the CDR3. Germline V gives CDR1 SGHRS, CDR2 YFSETQ. The CDR3 region has the DNA TGCGCCAGCAGCGCACGAGGGGCTAGCAATGAGCAGTTCTTC. Its translation is CASSARGASNEQFF.

Worth noting for this clonotype: A much more abundant neighbour one base away suggests this may be a read error. This rearrangement joins TRBV29-1 to TRBJ2-1; 7 bases are shared with TRBD2. The V segment lost 7 bases and the J segment 4 bases; nucleotides outside the gene matches: 7. The CDR3 totals 13 residues. Germline lookup yields CDR1 SQVTM and CDR2 ANQGSEA. CDR3 sequence (DNA): TGCAGCGCAGCGACTAGCAGATACAATGAGCAGTTCTTC. The encoded protein is CSAATSRYNEQFF.

Note on this clonotype: At one end, the junction sequence differs from germline, possibly due to a read error. The J gene is TRBJ2-7, the V gene TRBV2; D may be TRBD1 (6 bases). The CDR3 is made up of 11 amino acids. Germline CDR1 SNHLY, CDR2 FYNNEI. The CDR3 DNA follows: TGTGTCAGCAGTGGAGGACAGGAGCAGTACTTC. This encodes CVSSGGQEQYF.

The chain joins TRBV20-1 to TRBJ2-5, with TRBD2 matching 7 bases. The germline gives CDR1 DFQATT, CDR2 SNEGSKA (reference sequence). After removal of 6 bases from V and 4 bases from J, the junction contained 8 bases not matched to a gene. CDR3 length equals 13 residues. The CDR3 reads CSAIKAGPETQYF. The CDR3 DNA follows: TGCAGTGCAATCAAAGCGGGGCCAGAGACCCAGTACTTC.

The V and J genes are TRBV20-1 and TRBJ1-5, with D possibly TRBD1 on 6 matching bases. Germline CDR1 and CDR2: DFQATT and SNEGSKA (reference sequence). This CDR3 has 17 amino acids. V dropped 0 bases and J dropped 0 bases, with 15 bases sitting between them. CDR3: CSARDDFTGPSNQPQHF. The CDR3 coding sequence is TGCAGTGCTAGAGACGACTTTACAGGGCCTAGCAATCAGCCCCAGCATTTT.

This chain uses TRBV7-2 with TRBJ2-7; TRBD2 matches at 7 bases. Germline CDR1 is SGHTA and CDR2 is FQGNSA. CDR3 length equals 13 residues. V shed 5 bases, J shed 2 bases, and the junction held 3 bases outside the gene matches. CDR3 nucleotide sequence: TGTGCCAGCAGCACTAGCGCTACCTACGAGCAGTACTTC. It codes for CASSTSATYEQYF.

This sequence joins TRBV7-2 and TRBJ2-3; TRBD2 is a possible D gene (5 bases). Trimming cost V 5 bases and J 6 bases, with 12 bases left between them. Germline CDR1 reads SGHTA; CDR2 reads FQGNSA. The CDR3 spans 13 residues. CDR3 amino acids: CASSPGSFDTQYF. CDR3 bases: TGTGCCAGCAGCCCTGGGAGTTTTGATACGCAGTATTTT.

The chain employs TRBV6-1 and TRBJ2-7; 10 positions match TRBD2. V dropped 4 bases and J dropped 2; count of bases not matched to a gene: 5. CDR1 and CDR2 (germline): MNHNS, SASEGT. CDR3 length equals 15 residues. This CDR3 reads CASSGLAGAAYEQYF. As DNA, the CDR3 is TGTGCCAGCAGTGGACTAGCGGGCGCAGCCTACGAGCAGTACTTC.

This chain uses TRBV7-2 with TRBJ2-3; a weak D match, TRBD1 (5 bases). The ends were cut back, 6 bases at V and 4 bases at J, with 17 bases in the middle. Germline loops: CDR1 SGHTA, CDR2 FQGNSA. The CDR3 contains 15 residues. The CDR3 DNA reads as TGTGCCAGCAGAAATCAGGGCCTAAACGCAGATACGCAGTATTTT. It is translated as CASRNQGLNADTQYF. Full variable domain (remainder filled in from reference TRBV7-2 and TRBJ2-3): GAGVSQSPSNKVTEKGKDVELRCDPISGHTALYWYRQSLGQGLEFLIYFQGNSAPDKSGLPSDRFSAERTGGSVSTLTIQRTQQEDSAVYLCASRNQGLNADTQYFGPGTRLTVL.

This clonotype was picked up many times. The V and J genes are TRBV4-1 and TRBJ2-5, with 9 bases that match TRBD2. V was pared by 2 bases and J by 3 bases, with 4 bases of the junction left unmatched. The CDR3 extends over 15 amino acids. Per germline, CDR1 MGHRA and CDR2 YSYEKL. CDR3 sequence reads: CASSQNAGGKETQYF. In nucleotides, the CDR3 is TGCGCCAGCAGCCAAAATGCGGGAGGGAAAGAGACCCAGTACTTC.

V gene TRBV14 combines with J gene TRBJ1-2; D unclear. The CDR3 contains 14 residues. V gave up 4 bases and J gave up 8 bases, with 17 bases separating them. Germline lookup yields CDR1 SGHDN and CDR2 FVKESK. Written as DNA, the CDR3 is TGTGCCAGCAGCCGGTGGGAAAGAATGGAAGGCTACACCTTC. Amino acids: CASSRWERMEGYTF.

V gene TRBV5-1 combines with J gene TRBJ2-1; D may be TRBD1 (6 bases). V was trimmed by 3 bases and J by 4 bases, leaving 11 bases between them. Germline-derived CDR1 and CDR2 are SGHRS and YFSETQ. CDR3 length: 14 amino acids. CDR3 DNA sequence: TGCGCCAGCAGCTCGACAGGACAGTACAATGAGCAGTTCTTC. Translated, it gives CASSSTGQYNEQFF.

This clonotype was observed a handful of times. The chain couples TRBV28 to TRBJ2-5; 8 bases agree with TRBD2. V trimming: 5 bases; J trimming: 1 base; junction bases outside the gene matches: 18. The CDR3 runs 19 residues. The germline V gene encodes CDR1 MDHEN and CDR2 SYDVKM. The DNA for the CDR3 is TGTGCCAGCAGTCCCCCGGGAGCGGGAGTTAATTTGGGCCAAGAGACCCAGTACTTC. Encoded protein: CASSPPGAGVNLGQETQYF.

The rearrangement links TRBV29-1 to TRBJ2-3; no clear D gene. The CDR3 loop spans 12 amino acids. The germline V gene has CDR1 SQVTM and CDR2 ANQGSEA. The CDR3 loop is CSIGKNTDTQYF. DNA for the CDR3: TGCAGTATCGGAAAAAACACAGATACGCAGTATTTT.

This chain joins TRBV27 and TRBJ2-1; TRBD2 matches 8 bases. J lost 8 bases, V lost 3 bases, and 9 bases had no gene match. CDR1 is MNHEY and CDR2 is SMNVEV in the germline V gene (reference sequence). This CDR3 contains 15 residues. Here the CDR3 DNA reads TGTGCCAGCAGTTTGAGCGGGAGTGCTGGACATGAGCAGTTCTTC. Translated, it gives CASSLSGSAGHEQFF.

This clonotype was counted at least ten times. The chain links TRBV7-8 to TRBJ2-1, with TRBD2 matching over 14 bases. This CDR3 has 16 residues. Germline V gene sequence: CDR1 SGHVS, CDR2 FQNEAQ. The V gene end was trimmed by 5 bases and the J gene end by 7 bases; junction bases not matched to a gene: 7. The DNA of the CDR3 is TGTGCCAGCAGCGAGGGACTAGCGGGAGTTGAGAATGAGCAGTTCTTC. Amino acid sequence: CASSEGLAGVENEQFF.

The V and J genes are TRBV10-2 and TRBJ1-2, with D perhaps matching TRBD1 (5 bases). Deletions cut 6 bases from V and 4 bases from J, with 18 bases between. This CDR3 is built from 15 residues. The germline V gene has CDR1 WSHSY and CDR2 SAAADI. CDR3 nucleotide sequence: TGCGCCAGCAGCGAGGCGCCCATGGACATCTATGGCTACACCTTC. Protein sequence: CASSEAPMDIYGYTF.

This clonotype was seen only once. The CDR3 DNA reads as TGTGCCAGCAGGGCCGGGACAAATTACTACAATGAGCAGTACTTC. This sequence encodes CASRAGTNYYNEQYF. V gene TRBV6-1 combines with J gene TRBJ2-7; tentatively, D is TRBD1 (6 bases). The germline V gene has CDR1 MNHNS and CDR2 SASEGT. V lost 6 bases to trimming and J lost 7 bases, with 22 bases between them. This CDR3 is built from 15 residues.

This clonotype showed up many times. The genes are TRBV28 and TRBJ2-7, with TRBD1 matching 9 bases. The J segment lost 1 base and the V segment lost 5 bases, leaving 6 bases of the junction unmatched. The germline V gene has CDR1 MDHEN and CDR2 SYDVKM. The CDR3 length is 15 residues. The CDR3 DNA is TGTGCCAGCAGTCCCCCCGGGACAGGGTCCTACGAGCAGTACTTC. Protein product: CASSPPGTGSYEQYF.

This chain links TRBV15 with TRBJ2-7; D possibly corresponds to TRBD2 (5 bases). The V end was cut by 3 bases, the J end by 2 bases, with 14 bases between. Germline V gene sequence: CDR1 LNHNV, CDR2 YYDKDF (reference sequence). The CDR3 is 15 amino acids. CDR3 nucleotide sequence: TGTGCCACCAGCAGGTTACGAGGGTCCACCTACGAGCAGTACTTC. Amino acids: CATSRLRGSTYEQYF.

This clonotype was seen more than once but under ten times. The chain combines TRBV15 with TRBJ2-5, with 9 bases fitting TRBD2. V lost 0 bases, J lost 2 bases, and 7 bases stayed unmatched. Germline CDR1 and CDR2: LNHNV and YYDKDF (reference sequence). This CDR3 has 17 amino acids. CDR3 bases: TGTGCCACCAGCAGAGATCTCGCGGGGGGGAAACAAGAGACCCAGTACTTC. It specifies CATSRDLAGGKQETQYF.

The rearrangement joins TRBV12-3 or TRBV12-4 to TRBJ2-1; tentatively, D is TRBD1 (6 bases). V dropped 7 bases and J dropped 7 bases, with 14 bases sitting between them. CDR3 length: 13 residues. DNA for the CDR3: TGTGCCAGCAAGCGAGGGGGTAGGAATGAGCAGTTCTTC. Protein: CASKRGGRNEQFF.

This chain links TRBV6-5 with TRBJ2-3, with 7 bases matching TRBD2. The CDR3 is made up of 16 amino acids. V lost 4 bases, J lost 2 bases, and 9 bases stayed unmatched. Germline V gene lookup returns CDR1 MNHEY and CDR2 SVGAGI. The DNA for the CDR3 is TGTGCCAGCAGTTTCTCGGTTAGCGGGCCCACAGATACGCAGTATTTT. Translation gives CASSFSVSGPTDTQYF.

V and J are TRBV7-2 and TRBJ2-3, with 8 nucleotides matching TRBD2. The CDR3 covers 15 residues. Germline loops: CDR1 SGHTA, CDR2 FQGNSA. Losses at the gene ends were 9 bases for V and 6 bases for J; bases not matched to a gene: 14. For the CDR3, the DNA is TGTGCCAGGACAAGCGGGAGAGGGTTTATGGATACGCAGTATTTT. Residues: CARTSGRGFMDTQYF. The variable domain in full, with the rest retrieved from reference TRBV7-2 and TRBJ2-3, is GAGVSQSPSNKVTEKGKDVELRCDPISGHTALYWYRQSLGQGLEFLIYFQGNSAPDKSGLPSDRFSAERTGGSVSTLTIQRTQQEDSAVYLCARTSGRGFMDTQYFGPGTRLTVL.

V is TRBV7-6 and J is TRBJ2-5; D remains unclear. Trimming removed 2 bases at V and 1 base at J, with 8 bases between. The germline V gene has CDR1 SGHVS and CDR2 FNYEAQ. The CDR3 has 14 residues. DNA of the CDR3: TGTGCCAGCAGCTTACATTGGACCCAAGAGACCCAGTACTTC. Translation gives CASSLHWTQETQYF.

This rearrangement joins TRBV7-9 to TRBJ2-3, with no clear D. This CDR3 contains 13 residues. Trimming removed 3 bases at V and 4 bases at J, with 8 bases between. The germline V gene has CDR1 SEHNR and CDR2 FQNEAQ (reference sequence). DNA for the CDR3: TGTGCCAGCAGCTTCAGTTCCCCAGATACGCAGTATTTT. This translates into CASSFSSPDTQYF.

The chain joins TRBV12-3 or TRBV12-4 to TRBJ2-3, with 14 positions matching TRBD2. The CDR3 consists of 20 residues. Trimming at V came to 5 bases and at J to 1 base, leaving 14 bases not matched to a gene. The CDR3, as DNA: TGTGCCAGCAGTCCCTCCCTGGGACTAGCGGGAGTAGGCGGCACAGATACGCAGTATTTT. This translates into CASSPSLGLAGVGGTDTQYF.

This rearrangement joins TRBV12-3 or TRBV12-4 to TRBJ2-3; D ambiguous. V was pared by 1 base and J by 2 bases, with 7 bases between. The CDR3 totals 14 residues. CDR3 loop: CASSLVAATDTQYF. DNA of the CDR3: TGTGCCAGCAGTTTAGTGGCTGCCACAGATACGCAGTATTTT.